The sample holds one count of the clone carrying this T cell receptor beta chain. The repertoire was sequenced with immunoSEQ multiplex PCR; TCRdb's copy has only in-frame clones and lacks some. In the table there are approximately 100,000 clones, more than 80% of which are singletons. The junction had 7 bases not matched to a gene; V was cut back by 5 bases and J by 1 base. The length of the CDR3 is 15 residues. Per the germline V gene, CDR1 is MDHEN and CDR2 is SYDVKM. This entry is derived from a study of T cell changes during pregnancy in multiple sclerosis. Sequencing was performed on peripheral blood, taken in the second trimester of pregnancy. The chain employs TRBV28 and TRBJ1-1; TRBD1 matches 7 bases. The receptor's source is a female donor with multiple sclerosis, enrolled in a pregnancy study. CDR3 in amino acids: CASSQATGANTEAFF. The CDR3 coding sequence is TGTGCCAGCAGTCAAGCCACAGGGGCGAACACTGAAGCTTTCTTT.